Below, 11 T cell receptor beta chains from the same sample are listed, as sequenced in a study of T cell responses to AZD1222 COVID-19 vaccine. The method was immunoSEQ multiplex PCR; TCRdb's version includes in-frame clones alone and lacks a portion of them. The sample has 150,000 to 200,000 clones; under 95% are singletons. This material consisted of peripheral blood, taken on day 0 of AZD1222 vaccination. These receptors all stem from an adult in good health.

This clone was detected only once. The rearrangement links TRBV9 to TRBJ2-1; 14 bases match TRBD2. This CDR3 is built from 16 residues. The V gene end was trimmed by 5 bases and the J gene end by 7 bases; junction bases not matched to a gene: 8. Germline V gene sequence: CDR1 SGDLS, CDR2 YYNGEE. CDR3 nucleotide sequence: TGTGCCAGCAGTCAACCCGGGACTAGCGGGAGAAATGAGCAGTTCTTC. Residues: CASSQPGTSGRNEQFF.

The chain carries TRBV5-1 and TRBJ1-2; D is ambiguous. This CDR3 has 14 amino acids. Deletions cut 0 bases from V and 6 bases from J, with 12 bases between. CDR1 and CDR2 (germline): SGHRS, YFSETQ. The CDR3 sequence is CASSLGGTTDGYTF. CDR3 nucleotides: TGCGCCAGCAGCTTGGGTGGCACCACGGATGGCTACACCTTC. The whole variable domain, remainder taken from reference TRBV5-1 and TRBJ1-2, is KAGVTQTPRYLIKTRGQQVTLSCSPISGHRSVSWYQQTPGQGLQFLFEYFSETQRNKGNFPGRFSGRQFSNSRSEMNVSTLELGDSALYLCASSLGGTTDGYTFGSGTRLTVV.

The rearrangement joins TRBV3-1 (or the pseudogene TRBV3-2) to TRBJ2-7, with no clear D. The CDR3 contains 15 residues. CDR1 is LGHDT, CDR2 YNNKEL, per germline (reference sequence). With 0 bases removed from V and 5 bases from J, the gap between germline ends came to 14 bases. The CDR3 DNA reads as TGTGCCAGCAGCCAAGACAGGTTGGGATCGGACGAGCAGTACTTC. Protein product: CASSQDRLGSDEQYF.

V gene TRBV10-3 combines with J gene TRBJ1-1; D is possibly TRBD1 (5 bases). Trimming left V 1 base short and J 6 bases short, with 18 bases between. This CDR3 is 16 amino acids long. Germline-derived CDR1 and CDR2 are ENHRY and SYGVKD. The CDR3 DNA is TGTGCCATCAGTGAGTTTATGGGACCGGGAGAGGCTGAAGCTTTCTTT. Translated, it gives CAISEFMGPGEAEAFF.

The chain joins TRBV9 to TRBJ1-5; a possible D gene is TRBD1 (6 bases). Germline CDR1 and CDR2: SGDLS and YYNGEE. Trimming took 3 bases from V and 0 from J, leaving 10 bases between them. The CDR3 is made up of 15 amino acids. The CDR3 nucleotides read TGTGCCAGCAGCGCGACAGGTCTTAGCAATCAGCCCCAGCATTTT. It specifies CASSATGLSNQPQHF.

This chain links TRBV7-6 with TRBJ2-3; TRBD2 matches 14 bases. V dropped 3 bases and J dropped 4; count of bases not matched to a gene: 6. The CDR3 is 17 amino acids. Germline V lookup: CDR1 SGHVS, CDR2 FNYEAQ. The CDR3 reads CASSLRLAGGLADTQYF. The DNA for the CDR3 is TGTGCCAGCAGCTTGCGACTAGCGGGAGGGTTGGCAGATACGCAGTATTTT. The full variable domain, completed using reference TRBV7-6 and TRBJ2-3, is GAGVSQSPRYKVTKRGQDVALRCDPISGHVSLYWYRQALGQGPEFLTYFNYEAQQDKSGLPNDRFSAERPEGSISTLTIQRTEQRDSAMYRCASSLRLAGGLADTQYFGPGTRLTVL.

This chain uses TRBV9 with TRBJ1-1, with 7 positions matching TRBD1. The germline V gene encodes CDR1 SGDLS and CDR2 YYNGEE. This CDR3 comprises 15 residues. Trimming took 4 bases from V and 1 from J; bases not matched to a gene: 7. The CDR3, as DNA: TGTGCCAGCAGCCCAACAGGGGCGGAGAACACTGAAGCTTTCTTT. Translation: CASSPTGAENTEAFF.

V gene TRBV28 combines with J gene TRBJ2-2; 8 bases are shared with TRBD1. In germline, CDR1 is MDHEN, CDR2 SYDVKM. CDR3 size: 13 residues. V dropped 10 bases and J dropped 0; count of bases not matched to a gene: 1. Written as DNA, the CDR3 is TGTGCCACGGGACAGGCGAACACCGGGGAGCTGTTTTTT. Translating gives CATGQANTGELFF.

The rearrangement links TRBV25-1 to TRBJ2-5, with no clear D. V was trimmed by 5 bases and J by 2 bases, leaving 9 bases between them. The CDR3 runs to 13 residues. Germline V gives CDR1 MGHDK, CDR2 SYGVNS. The CDR3 sequence: CASSLFQQETQYF. CDR3 DNA sequence: TGTGCCAGCAGTCTATTCCAGCAAGAGACCCAGTACTTC.

This chain joins TRBV19 and TRBJ2-1; D ambiguous. The CDR3 totals 15 residues. The V gene lost 6 bases and the J gene lost 3 bases, with 15 bases spanning the gap. The germline gives CDR1 LNHDA, CDR2 SQIVND (reference sequence). In DNA, the CDR3 is TGTGCCAGTAGACACCGGACCACGGGCTACAATGAGCAGTTCTTC. It encodes CASRHRTTGYNEQFF.

J is TRBJ2-2 and V is TRBV7-8; the match to TRBD2 covers 10 bases. This CDR3 contains 19 residues. J lost 1 base, V lost 4 bases, and 12 bases had no gene match. The V gene's germline CDR1 is SGHVS and CDR2 FQNEAQ. CDR3 coding DNA: TGTGCCAGCAGCTCCCCGGGACACCGGACTAGCGGGAACACCGGGGAGCTGTTTTTT. Amino acids: CASSSPGHRTSGNTGELFF.